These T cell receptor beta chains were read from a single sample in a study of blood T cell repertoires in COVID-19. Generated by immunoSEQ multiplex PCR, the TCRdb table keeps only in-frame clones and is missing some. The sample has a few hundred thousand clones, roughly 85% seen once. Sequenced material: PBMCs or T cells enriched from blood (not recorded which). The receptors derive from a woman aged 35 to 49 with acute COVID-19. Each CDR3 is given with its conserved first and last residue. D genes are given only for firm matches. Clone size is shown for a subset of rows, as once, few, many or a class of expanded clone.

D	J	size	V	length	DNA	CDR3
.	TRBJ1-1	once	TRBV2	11	TGTGCCAGCAGCGCTACAGCTGAAGCTTTCTTT	CASSATAEAFF
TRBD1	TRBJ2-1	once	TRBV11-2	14	TGTGCCAGCAGCTCCCGGACAGGGGGGGATGAGCAGTTCTTC	CASSSRTGGDEQFF
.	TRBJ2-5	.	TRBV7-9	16	TGTGCCAGCAGCCTCAGGGGACCCCTGGGCCAAGAGACCCAGTACTTC	CASSLRGPLGQETQYF
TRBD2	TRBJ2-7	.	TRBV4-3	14	TGCGCCAGCAGCCCAGCGCGGGAGTCCTACGAGCAGTACTTC	CASSPARESYEQYF
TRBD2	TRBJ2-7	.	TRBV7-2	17	TGTGCCAGCAGCCCTCAAATAGGCACTAGCGGCTCCTACGAGCAGTACTTC	CASSPQIGTSGSYEQYF
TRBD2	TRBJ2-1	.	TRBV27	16	TGTGCCAGCAGATTATGGGCTAGCGGGAGCTACAATGAGCAGTTCTTC	CASRLWASGSYNEQFF
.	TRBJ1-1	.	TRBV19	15	TGTGCCAGTAGTATAGACGGAGGCGCGAACACTGAAGCTTTCTTT	CASSIDGGANTEAFF
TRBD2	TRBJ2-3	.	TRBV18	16	TGTGCCAGCTCTCCCTTGGCGGGGGATGGTACAGATACGCAGTATTTT	CASSPLAGDGTDTQYF
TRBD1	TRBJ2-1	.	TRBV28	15	TGTGCCAGCAGTTTAGTGGCGGGACAGGGGGCTGAGCAGTTCTTC	CASSLVAGQGAEQFF
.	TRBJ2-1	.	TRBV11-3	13	TGTGCCAGCAGCTCAAGACTGGATCGGGAGCAGTTCTTC	CASSSRLDREQFF
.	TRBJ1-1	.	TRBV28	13	TGTGCCAGCACCCCCATCATGAACACTGAAGCTTTCTTT	CASTPIMNTEAFF
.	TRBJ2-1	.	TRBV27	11	TGTGCCAGTAGGAGCGGCAATGAGCAGTTCTTC	CASRSGNEQFF
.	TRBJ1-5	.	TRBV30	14	TGTGCCTGGAGTACGGGTGCGAGCAATCAGCCCCAGCATTTT	CAWSTGASNQPQHF
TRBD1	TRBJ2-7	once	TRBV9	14	TGTGCCAGCAGCGAAGGGACAGGGGCCTACGAGCAGTACTTC	CASSEGTGAYEQYF
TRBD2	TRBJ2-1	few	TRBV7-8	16	TGTGCCAGCAGCCACCGACTAGCGGGAGTCAATGATGAGCAGTTCTTC	CASSHRLAGVNDEQFF
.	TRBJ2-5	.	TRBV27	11	TGTGTCAACGGGTTTTGGGAGACCCAGTACTTC	CVNGFWETQYF
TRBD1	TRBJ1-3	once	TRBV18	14	TGTGCCAGCACCGGGACAGGCGCCGGAAACACCATATATTTT	CASTGTGAGNTIYF
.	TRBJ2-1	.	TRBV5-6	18	TGTGCCAGCAGCTGGGGCTCAGGAAGGCGAACCTCCTACAATGAGCAGTTCTTC	CASSWGSGRRTSYNEQFF
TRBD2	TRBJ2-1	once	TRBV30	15	TGTGCCTGGTCCCTCGCCGGGAGGGCCTTTAATGAGCAGTTCTTC	CAWSLAGRAFNEQFF
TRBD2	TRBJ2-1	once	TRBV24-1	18	TGTGCCACCAGTGATTTGCGGATAGCGGGAGCGATCTACAATGAGCAGTTCTTC	CATSDLRIAGAIYNEQFF
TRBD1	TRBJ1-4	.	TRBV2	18	TGTGCCAGCAGTGAAATCCGTACCAGACAGGGGGATTGGGAAAAACTGTTTTTT	CASSEIRTRQGDWEKLFF
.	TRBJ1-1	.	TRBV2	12	TGTGCCAGCAGTGGGGGGGGGCCTGAAGCTTTCTTT	CASSGGGPEAFF
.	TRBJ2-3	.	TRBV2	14	TGTGCCAGCAGTACCCAGAAATTCACAGATACGCAGTATTTT	CASSTQKFTDTQYF
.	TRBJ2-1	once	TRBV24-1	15	TGTGCCACCAGTGACCGCGCGGAACCCTACAATGAGCAGTTCTTC	CATSDRAEPYNEQFF
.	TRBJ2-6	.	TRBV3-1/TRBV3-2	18	TGTGCCAGTAGTACCTTTTCAGGAATCCCCTCTGGGGCCAACGTCCTGACTTTC	CASSTFSGIPSGANVLTF
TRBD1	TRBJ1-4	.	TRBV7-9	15	TGTGCCAGCAGCTTATACGGACAGGGCGATGAAAAACTGTTTTTT	CASSLYGQGDEKLFF
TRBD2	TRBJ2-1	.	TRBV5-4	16	TGTGCCAGCAGCCCCTACAGCGGGAACCCCTACAATGAGCAGTTCTTC	CASSPYSGNPYNEQFF